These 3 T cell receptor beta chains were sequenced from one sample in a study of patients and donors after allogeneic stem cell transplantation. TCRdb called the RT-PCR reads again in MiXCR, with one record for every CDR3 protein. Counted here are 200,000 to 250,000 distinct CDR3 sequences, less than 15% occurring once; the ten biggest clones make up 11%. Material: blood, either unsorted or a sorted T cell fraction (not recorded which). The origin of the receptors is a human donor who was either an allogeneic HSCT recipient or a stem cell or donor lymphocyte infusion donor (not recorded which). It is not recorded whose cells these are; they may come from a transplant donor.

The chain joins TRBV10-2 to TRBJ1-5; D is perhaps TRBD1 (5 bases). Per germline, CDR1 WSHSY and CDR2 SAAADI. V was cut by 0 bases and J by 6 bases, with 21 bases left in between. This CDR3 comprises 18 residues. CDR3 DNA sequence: TGCGCCAGCAGTGAGTCGAATGCGGGGGTGTCTGCTTTTCAGCCCCAGCATTTT. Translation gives CASSESNAGVSAFQPQHF.

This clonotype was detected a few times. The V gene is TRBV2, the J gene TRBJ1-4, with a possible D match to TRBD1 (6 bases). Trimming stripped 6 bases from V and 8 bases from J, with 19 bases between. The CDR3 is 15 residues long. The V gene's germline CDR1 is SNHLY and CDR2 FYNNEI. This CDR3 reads CASSIPTGRDEKLFF. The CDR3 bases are TGTGCCAGCAGCATCCCGACAGGAAGAGACGAAAAACTGTTTTTT.

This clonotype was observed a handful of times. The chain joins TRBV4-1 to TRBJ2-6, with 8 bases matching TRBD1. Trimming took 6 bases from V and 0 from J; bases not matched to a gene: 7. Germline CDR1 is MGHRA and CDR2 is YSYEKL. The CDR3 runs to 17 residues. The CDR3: CASSLGQGPSGANVLTF. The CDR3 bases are TGCGCCAGCAGTCTAGGACAGGGCCCCTCTGGGGCCAACGTCCTGACTTTC.